The next 20 T cell receptor beta chains were all read from a single sample in a study of OX40 agonist ivuxolimab in advanced cancers. TCRdb's table, derived via immunoSEQ multiplex PCR, lists solely in-frame clones and lacks some. The sample has 50,000 to 65,000 clones; approximately 80% are singletons. Here the sequenced sample was CD4+ or CD8+ T cells sorted from blood, taken in a trial of the OX40 agonist ivuxolimab. These TCRs come from an adult with an advanced solid tumor such as melanoma, head and neck, liver or kidney cancer.

This clone was seen a handful of times. The chain employs TRBV27 and TRBJ2-2; 8 bases line up with TRBD2. The germline V gene encodes CDR1 MNHEY and CDR2 SMNVEV (reference sequence). This CDR3 is 17 amino acids long. The ends lost 6 bases at V and 3 bases at J; junction bases unmatched: 12. The chain's CDR3 is CASRPGGTRGHTGELFF. CDR3 nucleotides: TGTGCCAGCAGGCCGGGGGGGACTCGGGGCCACACCGGGGAGCTGTTTTTT.

This sequence joins TRBV10-3 and TRBJ1-2; D not resolved. CDR3 length equals 14 residues. V was pared by 7 bases and J by 3 bases, with 15 bases between. Germline CDR1 is ENHRY and CDR2 is SYGVKD. As DNA, the CDR3 is TGTGCCATCACCTCGGGTGGCGGATACTATGGCTACACCTTC. Its protein is CAITSGGGYYGYTF.

The chain couples TRBV27 to TRBJ2-7; the D gene is possibly TRBD2 (6 bases). The V gene lost 7 bases and the J gene lost 2 bases, with 21 bases spanning the gap. This CDR3 is 16 amino acids long. Germline V gives CDR1 MNHEY, CDR2 SMNVEV (reference sequence). CDR3 residues: CASKSVRAGLPYEQYF. CDR3 nucleotides: TGTGCCAGCAAGTCTGTCAGGGCGGGACTCCCCTACGAGCAGTACTTC.

This sequence joins TRBV2 and TRBJ2-7, with 9 bases identical to TRBD1. In germline, CDR1 is SNHLY, CDR2 FYNNEI. The V and J ends lost 5 bases and 4 bases, in that order; junction bases with no gene match: 9. The CDR3 sequence is 15 residues long. The CDR3 DNA reads TGTGCCAGCAGTTTAGGGACAGGGATAGATTACGAGCAGTACTTC. Translation: CASSLGTGIDYEQYF.

The rearrangement joins TRBV28 to TRBJ1-1; 7 bases fit TRBD1. With V trimmed by 6 bases and J by 0 bases, 10 bases remained unmatched. CDR1 and CDR2 from the germline V gene are MDHEN and SYDVKM. The CDR3 is made up of 16 amino acids. CDR3: CASSPSAGGMNTEAFF. In DNA form, the CDR3 reads TGTGCCAGCAGCCCGTCGGCAGGGGGAATGAACACTGAAGCTTTCTTT.

This clone showed up just once. The chain recombines TRBV2 with TRBJ1-6; no reliable D call. Per germline, CDR1 SNHLY and CDR2 FYNNEI. V lost 6 bases, J lost 6 bases, and 15 bases lay in between. CDR3 length: 15 amino acids. Here the CDR3 reads CASRFTQLFNSPLHF. The DNA of the CDR3 is TGTGCCAGCAGGTTTACCCAGCTATTTAATTCACCCCTCCACTTT.

The V gene is TRBV6-5, the J gene TRBJ2-7; TRBD2 matches 9 bases. V lost 0 bases, J lost 6 bases, and 6 bases stayed unmatched. The CDR3 length is 15 residues. The germline V gene encodes CDR1 MNHEY and CDR2 SVGAGI. In DNA, the CDR3 is TGTGCCAGCAGTTACTCCCGCGGGAGGGCCGTCGAGCAGTACTTC. It is translated as CASSYSRGRAVEQYF.

This chain connects TRBV14 to TRBJ2-4, with 11 bases identical to TRBD1. V was clipped by 5 bases and J by 2 bases; unmatched bases: 5. The CDR3 loop spans 16 amino acids. Germline values: CDR1 SGHDN, CDR2 FVKESK. The CDR3: CASSEDRGPSKNIQYF. CDR3 bases: TGTGCCAGCAGCGAGGACAGGGGGCCCTCCAAAAACATTCAGTACTTC.

The chain uses TRBV15 and TRBJ2-1; D ambiguous. This CDR3 is 12 amino acids long. The V and J ends lost 4 bases and 8 bases respectively, with 9 bases between them. Germline V gene data show CDR1 as LNHNV and CDR2 as YYDKDF (reference sequence). The CDR3 DNA sequence: TGTGCCACCAGCACAACCTTCTATGAGCAGTTCTTC. Residues: CATSTTFYEQFF.

The V and J genes are TRBV5-6 and TRBJ2-4, with D possibly TRBD1 on 5 matching bases. The V gene's germline CDR1 is SGHDT and CDR2 YYEEEE. Trimming took 3 bases from V and 2 from J, leaving 9 bases between them. The CDR3 extends over 14 amino acids. CDR3 DNA sequence: TGTGCCAGCAGCTCGACAGAAACCAAAAACATTCAGTACTTC. This sequence encodes CASSSTETKNIQYF.

The chain recombines TRBV18 with TRBJ2-3; TRBD2 might be the D (6 bases). Germline V gives CDR1 KGHSH, CDR2 LQKENI. The CDR3 runs to 16 residues. Trimming took off 1 base at V and 1 base at J, with 12 bases between the two ends. In DNA form, the CDR3 reads TGTGCCAGCTCACCACAGGAGGGGCGACGCACAGATACGCAGTATTTT. Its protein is CASSPQEGRRTDTQYF.

The chain links TRBV2 to TRBJ1-4, with 8 bases aligning to TRBD1. This CDR3 is 14 amino acids long. The ends lost 9 bases at V and 2 bases at J; junction bases unmatched: 5. The V gene's germline CDR1 is SNHLY and CDR2 FYNNEI. CDR3 coding DNA: TGTGCCAGTGGACAGGGAACTACTAATGAAAAACTGTTTTTT. Encoded protein: CASGQGTTNEKLFF.

A single count supports this clone. The chain combines TRBV7-6 with TRBJ2-2; TRBD1 agrees at 9 bases. J was trimmed by 4 bases and V by 2 bases; bases with no gene match: 8. CDR3 length: 17 amino acids. Germline CDR1 SGHVS, CDR2 FNYEAQ. CDR3 sequence (DNA): TGTGCCAGCAGCTTAATAATGACAGGGGGTAGCACCGGGGAGCTGTTTTTT. Translated: CASSLIMTGGSTGELFF.

This chain uses TRBV10-3 with TRBJ1-1; no definite D call. With 1 base removed from V and 5 bases from J, the gap between germline ends came to 2 bases. This CDR3 has 11 residues. Germline CDR1 is ENHRY and CDR2 is SYGVKD. The CDR3 is CAISEFTEAFF. The CDR3 DNA reads TGTGCCATCAGTGAGTTTACTGAAGCTTTCTTT.

This clone was seen more than once but under ten times. The chain carries TRBV5-1 and TRBJ2-5; 7 bases match TRBD1. Germline trimming cut 0 bases from V and 7 bases from J; bases unmatched to any gene: 6. The length of the CDR3 is 14 residues. CDR1 is SGHRS and CDR2 is YFSETQ in the germline V gene. The CDR3 reads CASSLGEAGGTQYF. CDR3 nucleotide sequence: TGCGCCAGCAGCTTGGGTGAGGCAGGGGGGACCCAGTACTTC.

The chain couples TRBV14 to TRBJ2-2; D is ambiguous. This CDR3 is 14 amino acids long. The V end was cut by 3 bases, the J end by 0 bases, with 5 bases between. Germline lookup yields CDR1 SGHDN and CDR2 FVKESK. The CDR3 reads CASSQITNTGELFF. Written as DNA, the CDR3 is TGTGCCAGCAGCCAGATAACGAACACCGGGGAGCTGTTTTTT.

This clone was observed once. The J gene is TRBJ2-1, the V gene TRBV11-1; D possibly corresponds to TRBD2 (5 bases). This CDR3 is 13 amino acids long. From germline, CDR1 is SGHAT and CDR2 FQDESV (reference sequence). Trimming shortened V by 7 bases and J by 8 bases, and 15 bases separated the two germline ends. The CDR3 here is CASNRGIDHEQFF. Here the CDR3 DNA reads TGTGCCAGCAACCGGGGTATAGATCATGAGCAGTTCTTC.

This clone appeared once. This chain connects TRBV11-3 to TRBJ2-3; 15 bases agree with TRBD2. V lost 4 bases to trimming and J lost 4 bases; unmatched junction nucleotides: 6. This CDR3 comprises 17 residues. Looked up from germline, CDR1 is SGHNT and CDR2 is YENEEA. The CDR3 protein is CASSSGLAGGRSDTQYF. CDR3 coding DNA: TGTGCCAGCAGCTCTGGACTAGCGGGGGGGCGGTCAGATACGCAGTATTTT. Drawing the rest from reference TRBV11-3 and TRBJ2-3, the complete variable domain is EAGVVQSPRYKIIEKKQPVAFWCNPISGHNTLYWYLQNLGQGPELLIRYENEEAVDDSQLPKDRFSAERLKGVDSTLKIQPAELGDSAVYLCASSSGLAGGRSDTQYFGPGTRLTVL.

The rearrangement uses TRBV18 and TRBJ2-2; tentatively, D is TRBD2 (5 bases). Germline V gives CDR1 KGHSH, CDR2 LQKENI. The CDR3 has 16 residues. Trimming pared 0 bases from V and 1 base from J, leaving 9 bases between. The chain's CDR3 is CASSPPPAENTGELFF. DNA of the CDR3: TGTGCCAGCTCACCACCTCCAGCGGAGAACACCGGGGAGCTGTTTTTT. Full variable domain (rest looked up from reference TRBV18 and TRBJ2-2): NAGVMQNPRHLVRRRGQEARLRCSPMKGHSHVYWYRQLPEEGLKFMVYLQKENIIDESGMPKERFSAEFPKEGPSILRIQQVVRGDSAAYFCASSPPPAENTGELFFGEGSRLTVL.

The chain carries TRBV2 and TRBJ2-5; maybe TRBD2 (5 bases). Per germline, CDR1 SNHLY and CDR2 FYNNEI. The CDR3 sequence is 13 residues long. Trimming stripped 9 bases from V and 7 bases from J, with 18 bases between. The CDR3 spells CASGLGRSGTQYF. Here the CDR3 DNA reads TGTGCCAGTGGCCTGGGGAGATCCGGGACCCAGTACTTC. The whole variable domain, remainder taken from reference TRBV2 and TRBJ2-5, is EPEVTQTPSHQVTQMGQEVILRCVPISNHLYFYWYRQILGQKVEFLVSFYNNEISEKSEIFDDQFSVERPDGSNFTLKIRSTKLEDSAMYFCASGLGRSGTQYFGPGTRLLVL.